These 29 T cell receptor beta chains originate from one sample sequenced in a study of blood T cell repertoires in COVID-19. Assay used: immunoSEQ multiplex PCR; TCRdb lists only in-frame clones, some missing. The table shows more than 150,000 clones, with about 90% occurring only once. The specimen sequenced was PBMCs or T cells enriched from blood (not recorded which). These receptors originate from a woman aged 45-65 years who had recovered from COVID-19.

The genes are TRBV3-1 (or the pseudogene TRBV3-2) and TRBJ2-7, with TRBD2 matching over 7 bases. Germline trimming cut 2 bases from V and 6 bases from J; bases unmatched to any gene: 4. Germline CDR1 is LGHDT and CDR2 is YNNKEL (reference sequence). The CDR3 is 13 amino acids. As DNA, the CDR3 is TGTGCCAGCAGCCAACCCGGCGGGGGCGAGCAGTACTTC. This gives the protein CASSQPGGGEQYF.

This chain joins TRBV5-1 and TRBJ2-7; 7 bases align to TRBD2. The V segment lost 0 bases and the J segment 5 bases; nucleotides outside the gene matches: 8. CDR3 length equals 15 residues. Germline V gene data show CDR1 as SGHRS and CDR2 as YFSETQ. CDR3: CASSLEGGSAHEQYF. CDR3 DNA sequence: TGCGCCAGCAGCTTGGAAGGCGGGAGCGCCCACGAGCAGTACTTC.

The rearrangement joins TRBV3-1 (or the pseudogene TRBV3-2) to TRBJ2-5; no reliable D call. V gave up 1 base and J gave up 2 bases, with 11 bases separating them. The CDR3 is 15 amino acids. Germline assignment: CDR1 LGHDT and CDR2 YNNKEL (reference sequence). The CDR3 DNA reads TGTGCCAGCAGCCAAGGGTATTTTCAGCAAGAGACCCAGTACTTC. It codes for CASSQGYFQQETQYF.

The rearrangement uses TRBV7-8 and TRBJ2-7, with D unclear. Looked up from germline, CDR1 is SGHVS and CDR2 is FQNEAQ. Trimming stripped 2 bases from V and 0 bases from J, with 8 bases between. This CDR3 region has 14 residues. This CDR3 reads CASSLILGSYEQYF. CDR3 nucleotides: TGTGCCAGCAGCTTAATCCTAGGCTCCTACGAGCAGTACTTC.

The V and J genes are TRBV20-1 and TRBJ2-1; 12 bases agree with TRBD2. CDR3 length: 17 residues. J was trimmed by 7 bases and V by 3 bases; bases with no gene match: 13. Per the germline V gene, CDR1 is DFQATT and CDR2 is SNEGSKA (reference sequence). The DNA of the CDR3 is TGCAGTGCTAGTCGTCTAGCGGGAGGGCCACGGAGGAATGAGCAGTTCTTC. Amino acids: CSASRLAGGPRRNEQFF.

This chain connects TRBV11-2 to TRBJ2-2; 9 bases match TRBD2. CDR3 size: 13 residues. Per germline, CDR1 SGHAT and CDR2 FQNNGV. Trimming at V came to 11 bases and at J to 1 base, leaving 2 bases not matched to a gene. The CDR3 DNA sequence: TGTGCCGCTAGCGGGATGAACACCGGGGAGCTGTTTTTT. Protein sequence: CAASGMNTGELFF.

The chain employs TRBV7-6 and TRBJ2-3; D uncertain. The CDR3 loop spans 12 amino acids. CDR1 and CDR2 (germline): SGHVS, FNYEAQ. V was shortened by 4 bases and J by 3 bases, with 5 bases between the two germline ends. The CDR3, as DNA: TGTGCCAGCAGCTCACTTACAGATACGCAGTATTTT. Translated: CASSSLTDTQYF.

The gene calls are TRBV7-2 and TRBJ2-2; TRBD2 agrees at 9 bases. Per the germline V gene, CDR1 is SGHTA and CDR2 is FQGNSA. CDR3 length: 15 amino acids. Here the CDR3 DNA reads TGTCGAAGAGGTAGCGGGAGATCGAACACCGGGGAGCTGTTTTTT. This gives the protein CRRGSGRSNTGELFF. The variable domain in full, with the rest retrieved from reference TRBV7-2 and TRBJ2-2, is GAGVSQSPSNKVTEKGKDVELRCDPISGHTALYWYRQSLGQGLEFLIYFQGNSAPDKSGLPSDRFSAERTGGSVSTLTIQRTQQEDSAVYLCRRGSGRSNTGELFFGEGSRLTVL.

The rearrangement links TRBV3-1 (or the pseudogene TRBV3-2) to TRBJ1-2, with 7 bases fitting TRBD1. CDR1 is LGHDT and CDR2 is YNNKEL in the germline V gene (reference sequence). V lost 4 bases and J lost 4; bases outside the gene matches: 3. The CDR3 totals 13 residues. CDR3 sequence: CASSLQGIYGYTF. The CDR3 region has the DNA TGTGCCAGCAGCCTACAGGGGATCTATGGCTACACCTTC.

This rearrangement joins TRBV28 to TRBJ2-2; TRBD1 is a possible D gene (6 bases). Trimming took off 5 bases at V and 9 bases at J, with 16 bases between the two ends. The CDR3 is made up of 14 amino acids. The germline CDR1 and CDR2 sequences are MDHEN and SYDVKM. The CDR3 region has the DNA TGTGCCAGCAGTCAGGAAACAGGGAGCAGGGAGCTGTTTTTT. It yields the protein CASSQETGSRELFF.

V gene TRBV19 combines with J gene TRBJ2-2, with TRBD1 identical over 8 bases. After removal of 1 base from V and 3 bases from J, the junction contained 7 bases not matched to a gene. Germline lookup yields CDR1 LNHDA and CDR2 SQIVND (reference sequence). The CDR3 runs 17 residues. CDR3: CASSIGRTGSHTGELFF. The CDR3 nucleotides are TGTGCCAGTAGTATAGGGCGGACAGGGTCTCACACCGGGGAGCTGTTTTTT.

The chain combines TRBV12-1 with TRBJ2-1; the DNA was not compared with TRBD2, the D call given in the table. TRBV12-1 is a pseudogene. The CDR3 length is 19 residues. The CDR3 protein is CASSLPRQPGLAGVNEQFF. In DNA, the CDR3 is TGTGCCAGCAGCTTGCCGAGACAACCGGGACTAGCGGGAGTAAATGAGCAGTTCTTC.

The V call is TRBV5-4, the J call TRBJ2-5, with 10 positions matching TRBD1. V lost 3 bases to trimming and J lost 1 base; unmatched junction nucleotides: 3. Germline V lookup: CDR1 SGHNT, CDR2 YYREEE (reference sequence). The CDR3 is 15 amino acids. CDR3 sequence reads: CASSSDRGVQETQYF. The CDR3, as DNA: TGTGCCAGCAGCTCGGACAGGGGGGTCCAAGAGACCCAGTACTTC.

Comments on this clone: Other DNA sequences in the same sample also yield this CDR3. The chain couples TRBV5-4 to TRBJ2-5, with no clear D. Germline-derived CDR1 and CDR2 are SGHNT and YYREEE (reference sequence). V was pared by 0 bases and J by 3 bases, with 6 bases between. CDR3 size: 13 residues. The DNA for the CDR3 is TGTGCCAGCAGCTTGGGCCAGAAAGAGACCCAGTACTTC. Protein sequence: CASSLGQKETQYF.

J is TRBJ2-3 and V is TRBV2, with TRBD2 identical over 13 bases. The V and J ends lost 10 bases and 3 bases, in that order; junction bases with no gene match: 13. In germline, CDR1 is SNHLY, CDR2 FYNNEI. The CDR3 extends over 17 amino acids. The CDR3 nucleotides read TGTGCCACCCGTCGTTGGACTAGCGGGAGAGGTACAGATACGCAGTATTTT. Its protein product is CATRRWTSGRGTDTQYF.

V and J are TRBV7-8 and TRBJ1-6; 9 nucleotides match TRBD1. Germline CDR1 is SGHVS and CDR2 is FQNEAQ. The CDR3 length is 14 residues. V was clipped by 1 base and J by 8 bases; unmatched bases: 0. CDR3 residues: CASSLGTGDSPLHF. In nucleotides, the CDR3 is TGTGCCAGCAGCTTAGGGACAGGGGATTCACCCCTCCACTTT.

The chain joins TRBV6-2 or TRBV6-3 to TRBJ2-1; 7 bases line up with TRBD2. The length of the CDR3 is 13 residues. Unmatched junction bases numbered 7, after V lost 0 bases and J lost 14 bases. CDR1 and CDR2 (germline): MNHEY, SVGEGT. CDR3 region: CASSYSQRGGEFF. The CDR3 DNA reads TGTGCCAGCAGTTACTCGCAGCGGGGAGGGGAGTTCTTC.

The chain links TRBV5-1 to TRBJ2-7, with 11 bases fitting TRBD2. There are 17 residues in the CDR3. J gave up 0 bases and V 2 bases, and 7 bases lay outside the gene matches. Per germline, CDR1 SGHRS and CDR2 YFSETQ. CDR3: CASSFPSGRTSSYEQYF. CDR3 nucleotide sequence: TGCGCCAGCAGCTTCCCTAGCGGGAGGACGAGCTCCTACGAGCAGTACTTC.

This clone was picked up one time. This chain uses TRBV28 with TRBJ1-3; 9 nucleotides match TRBD1. In germline, CDR1 is MDHEN, CDR2 SYDVKM. The CDR3 runs to 20 residues. V dropped 4 bases and J dropped 2; count of bases not matched to a gene: 18. The chain's CDR3 is CASSSRGGQGYPLTGNTIYF. The CDR3 bases are TGTGCCAGCAGTTCCCGTGGGGGACAGGGCTACCCTTTAACTGGAAACACCATATATTTT.

The CDR3 nucleotides read TGTGCCAGCAGTGCCCCCGGGACAGGGGGCTTGTATGAGCAGTTCTTC. Translating gives CASSAPGTGGLYEQFF. The J gene is TRBJ2-1, the V gene TRBV28; 12 positions agree with TRBD1. This CDR3 is built from 16 residues. V trimming: 5 bases; J trimming: 8 bases; junction bases outside the gene matches: 10. CDR1 and CDR2 (germline): MDHEN, SYDVKM.

The rearrangement uses TRBV14 and TRBJ1-6, with no clear D. Trimming stripped 1 base from V and 10 bases from J, with 14 bases between. The CDR3 runs to 15 residues. Germline V CDR1 and CDR2: SGHDN, FVKESK. For the CDR3, the DNA is TGTGCCAGCAGCCAAGGACTCACCTCGGGATCACCCCTCCACTTT. Translated: CASSQGLTSGSPLHF. Variable domain in full (rest from reference TRBV14 and TRBJ1-6): EAGVTQFPSHSVIEKGQTVTLRCDPISGHDNLYWYRRVMGKEIKFLLHFVKESKQDESGMPNNRFLAERTGGTYSTLKVQPAELEDSGVYFCASSQGLTSGSPLHFGNGTRLTVT.

This chain links TRBV9 with TRBJ2-7, with 10 nucleotides matching TRBD1. This CDR3 has 14 amino acids. Germline-derived CDR1 and CDR2 are SGDLS and YYNGEE. The V gene end was trimmed by 4 bases and the J gene end by 6 bases; junction bases not matched to a gene: 7. CDR3 sequence (DNA): TGTGCCAGCAGCCCCGGGACAGGGGCGCGCGAGCAGTACTTC. This codes for CASSPGTGAREQYF.

As regards this clone: At one of its ends the junction is not consistent with the germline gene, which may arise from a read error. The genes are TRBV6-2 or TRBV6-3 and TRBJ1-1, with 7 bases fitting TRBD1. Germline CDR1 is MNHEY and CDR2 is SVGEGT. The CDR3 sequence is 16 residues long. CDR3 amino acids: CASSYPISGTADLGYF. CDR3 sequence (DNA): TGTGCCAGCAGTTACCCGATCTCCGGGACAGCCGATTTAGGGTATTTT.

The chain combines TRBV15 with TRBJ2-3; 9 bases align to TRBD1. Germline V lookup: CDR1 LNHNV, CDR2 YYDKDF (reference sequence). This CDR3 has 16 residues. The V and J ends lost 1 base and 5 bases, in that order; junction bases with no gene match: 7. CDR3 region: CATSRANRGLGDTQYF. CDR3 nucleotides: TGTGCCACCAGCAGAGCTAACAGGGGGCTTGGAGATACGCAGTATTTT.

The sample holds one count of this clone. The gene calls are TRBV6-4 and TRBJ1-3, with D unresolved. The CDR3 spans 17 residues. Germline V CDR1 and CDR2: MRHNA, SNTAGT. Trimming took 1 base from V and 0 from J, leaving 13 bases between them. The CDR3: CASSDWAQLSSGNTIYF. CDR3 coding DNA: TGTGCCAGCAGTGACTGGGCACAGTTAAGCTCTGGAAACACCATATATTTT.

The chain uses TRBV27 and TRBJ2-5; D not resolved. The CDR3 runs to 13 residues. Trimming took 3 bases from V and 1 from J, leaving 6 bases between them. Per germline, CDR1 MNHEY and CDR2 SMNVEV (reference sequence). The CDR3 coding sequence is TGTGCCAGCAGTTTCGGGTCCCAAGAGACCCAGTACTTC. Protein: CASSFGSQETQYF.

The chain recombines TRBV6-5 with TRBJ1-2; D gene unclear. Germline-derived CDR1 and CDR2 are MNHEY and SVGAGI. This CDR3 comprises 15 residues. Trimming shortened V by 6 bases and J by 1 base, and 15 bases separated the two germline ends. This CDR3 is CASRSSGNSNYGYTF. The CDR3 DNA reads TGTGCCAGCAGAAGCTCCGGGAACAGTAACTATGGCTACACCTTC.

This clone was recorded once. J is TRBJ2-1 and V is TRBV5-6; 10 nucleotides line up with TRBD2. This CDR3 comprises 16 residues. From germline, CDR1 is SGHDT and CDR2 YYEEEE. The J segment lost 0 bases and the V segment lost 4 bases, leaving 4 bases of the junction unmatched. The CDR3 region is CASSRRTSGSYNEQFF. Here the CDR3 DNA reads TGTGCCAGCAGCCGCCGGACTAGCGGCTCCTACAATGAGCAGTTCTTC.

The chain couples TRBV29-1 to TRBJ1-5; weak D call: TRBD1 (6 bases). The CDR3 is made up of 13 amino acids. The germline CDR1 and CDR2 sequences are SQVTM and ANQGSEA. Deletions cut 3 bases from V and 7 bases from J, with 13 bases between. The CDR3 DNA sequence: TGCAGCGTTGACGTGGGGGCTGGACAGCCCCAGCATTTT. It is translated as CSVDVGAGQPQHF.